Here is one T cell receptor beta chain with its context. The data belong to a study of blood T cell repertoires in COVID-19. Overall study: COVID-19 samples from acute and convalescent phases originated in the United States, Italy and Spain. Sources were T cells, B-cell-depleted T cells, or PBMCs; the material itself was cDNA or gDNA.

Authors' processing steps: Cell counts per sample came from amplifying reference gene primers. Here immunoSEQ multiplex PCR was the method, and the copy in TCRdb shows in-frame clones only, minus some. That table supplies the V and J calls and clone size; D and trimming were determined from the DNA. The sample has about 260,000 clones; about 88% are singletons. V lost 7 bases to trimming and J lost 2 bases, with 12 bases between them. Per the germline V gene, CDR1 is MNHEY and CDR2 is SVGAGI. The CDR3 runs 14 residues. This sequence was found in a man between 18 and 35 years old with active or convalescent COVID-19. The V call is TRBV6-5, the J call TRBJ1-3; a possible D gene is TRBD1 (5 bases). Sequenced input: peripheral blood. CDR3 DNA: TGTGCCAGCAACGGGGGAACAACTGGAAACACCATATATTTT. Its translation is CASNGGTTGNTIYF.